This is a list of T cell receptor beta chains from one sample in a study of blood T cell repertoires in COVID-19. Using immunoSEQ multiplex PCR, the repertoire was profiled, and TCRdb retains in-frame clones only, with some absent. The sample has around 99,000 clones, around 88% seen once. Sample: peripheral blood. These receptors were collected from a middle-aged man with active or convalescent COVID-19. The CDR3 runs from the conserved cysteine through the conserved F or W. The D gene is left open where the match is weak. The size field is filled for only some rows; it gives once, few, many or a size class.

CDR3	DNA	D	size	V	J
CASSEPGSRSLHF	TGTGCCAGCAGCGAACCGGGTTCCCGATCCCTCCACTTT	.	.	TRBV13	TRBJ1-6
CASSYAGGPWNEQFF	TGTGCCAGCAGTTATGCGGGAGGGCCTTGGAATGAGCAGTTCTTC	TRBD2	.	TRBV27	TRBJ2-1
CASGLGTTVNTDTQYF	TGTGCTAGTGGTTTGGGGACTACCGTTAACACAGATACGCAGTATTTT	.	once	TRBV12-5	TRBJ2-3
CASRGQAEQYF	TGTGCCAGTAGGGGACAGGCCGAGCAGTACTTC	TRBD1	many	TRBV19	TRBJ2-7
CASSYHLQGTDTQYF	TGTGCCAGCAGTTACCACCTCCAGGGTACAGATACGCAGTATTTT	.	.	TRBV6-5	TRBJ2-3
CASSLNRDQPQHF	TGTGCCAGCAGTTTAAACAGGGATCAGCCCCAGCATTTT	.	few	TRBV28	TRBJ1-5
CASSDTGAGKLFF	TGTGCCAGCAGTGACACAGGGGCGGGGAAACTGTTTTTT	TRBD1	.	TRBV6-1	TRBJ1-4
CASAGGGYQETQYF	TGTGCCAGCGCAGGGGGTGGGTACCAAGAGACCCAGTACTTC	TRBD1	.	TRBV25-1	TRBJ2-5
CASSELGSGSFGRSGELFF	TGTGCCAGCAGTGAATTGGGTAGCGGGTCGTTTGGTCGGTCCGGGGAGCTGTTTTTT	TRBD2	.	TRBV2	TRBJ2-2
CASSDGSYSYNEQFF	TGTGCCAGCAGTGACGGATCTTACAGCTACAATGAGCAGTTCTTC	.	once	TRBV25-1	TRBJ2-1
CASSFGAGGALDTQYF	TGTGCCAGCAGCTTTGGGGCAGGGGGCGCATTAGATACGCAGTATTTT	TRBD1	.	TRBV5-8	TRBJ2-3